A single sample gave rise to the 30 T cell receptor beta chains below, sequenced in a study of cytomegalovirus exposure and HLA in healthy donors. TCRdb keeps only in-frame clones here, not all; method: immunoSEQ multiplex PCR. The sample gives over 45,000 clones, approximately 93% of which show up once; 5.8% is in the top ten. Material: PBMCs. The origin of the receptors is a woman aged 18-29 years in good health and CMV-seronegative.

This clone has just one count. This rearrangement joins TRBV19 to TRBJ1-2; 8 nucleotides line up with TRBD1. Germline V gene sequence: CDR1 LNHDA, CDR2 SQIVND (reference sequence). This CDR3 spans 16 amino acids. V shed 4 bases, J shed 3 bases, and the junction held 10 bases outside the gene matches. CDR3 DNA: TGTGCCAGTAGTACAGTAAGGACAGGGACCGACTATGGCTACACCTTC. This translates into CASSTVRTGTDYGYTF.

J is TRBJ2-1 and V is TRBV4-3, with a weak D call TRBD2 (6 bases). Germline V CDR1 and CDR2: LGHNA, YSLEER. Trimming stripped 0 bases from V and 0 bases from J, with 9 bases between. The CDR3 has 16 residues. The DNA for the CDR3 is TGCGCCAGCAGCCAAGATCTACTAGCCTCCTACAATGAGCAGTTCTTC. Translation: CASSQDLLASYNEQFF.

V gene TRBV27 combines with J gene TRBJ1-2, with 8 bases identical to TRBD1. The V gene end was trimmed by 6 bases and the J gene end by 4 bases; junction bases not matched to a gene: 7. The CDR3 covers 14 residues. CDR1 and CDR2 from the germline V gene are MNHEY and SMNVEV (reference sequence). CDR3 sequence (DNA): TGTGCCAGCAGGGATACAGGGGGAGGCTATGGCTACACCTTC. As protein: CASRDTGGGYGYTF.

This clone was observed a single time. The gene calls are TRBV11-3 and TRBJ2-3, with a weak D call TRBD2 (6 bases). The V end lost 5 bases, the J end lost 0 bases, and 12 bases lay between the germline ends. The CDR3 has 15 residues. Germline CDR1 reads SGHNT; CDR2 reads YENEEA. CDR3 protein: CASSPGGGSTDTQYF. CDR3 in DNA: TGTGCCAGCAGCCCCGGGGGAGGTAGCACAGATACGCAGTATTTT.

This rearrangement joins TRBV5-5 to TRBJ2-1; TRBD2 is a possible D gene (6 bases). The V end lost 2 bases, the J end lost 6 bases, and 12 bases lay between the germline ends. CDR3 length equals 14 residues. The germline V gene has CDR1 SGHKS and CDR2 YYEKEE (reference sequence). For the CDR3, the DNA is TGTGCCAGCAGCTTTGACGGGAGTACCAATGAGCAGTTCTTC. Protein: CASSFDGSTNEQFF.

The chain combines TRBV4-3 with TRBJ2-1; TRBD2 agrees at 10 bases. Germline V gene lookup returns CDR1 LGHNA and CDR2 YSLEER. With 2 bases clipped from V and 5 bases from J, the junction kept 12 bases outside the gene matches. The CDR3 loop spans 18 amino acids. CDR3 bases: TGCGCCAGCAGCCAAAAAAGGCCTCTAGCGGGAGTGGACAATGAGCAGTTCTTC. Protein: CASSQKRPLAGVDNEQFF.

V gene TRBV5-6 combines with J gene TRBJ1-1, with a possible D match to TRBD1 (5 bases). The CDR3 is 15 residues long. V was shortened by 1 base and J by 4 bases, with 14 bases between the two germline ends. Germline V lookup: CDR1 SGHDT, CDR2 YYEEEE. In DNA, the CDR3 is TGTGCCAGCAGCTTGTCGCCAGGGAGGACCACTGAAGCTTTCTTT. Translating gives CASSLSPGRTTEAFF.

V and J are TRBV9 and TRBJ2-1, with a tentative D call TRBD2 (5 bases). The CDR3 spans 13 residues. The germline CDR1 and CDR2 sequences are SGDLS and YYNGEE. The V end was cut by 2 bases, the J end by 7 bases, with 10 bases between. Here the CDR3 reads CASSVSPGNEQFF. In DNA, the CDR3 is TGTGCCAGCAGCGTTAGTCCGGGAAATGAGCAGTTCTTC.

The chain is built from TRBV4-1 and TRBJ2-1, with 11 nucleotides matching TRBD2. The CDR3 has 19 residues. After removal of 1 base from V and 0 bases from J, the junction contained 8 bases not matched to a gene. CDR1 and CDR2 (germline): MGHRA, YSYEKL. The CDR3 here is CASSQGRLAGGISYNEQFF. The CDR3 DNA sequence: TGCGCCAGCAGCCAAGGGCGGCTAGCGGGAGGCATCTCCTACAATGAGCAGTTCTTC.

V gene TRBV19 combines with J gene TRBJ2-1, with TRBD2 identical over 10 bases. CDR1 is LNHDA, CDR2 SQIVND, per germline (reference sequence). J was trimmed by 6 bases and V by 4 bases; bases with no gene match: 12. This CDR3 has 17 residues. As DNA, the CDR3 is TGTGCCAGTAGTAAGCGGGAGGGCCCCGGAGAACCCAATGAGCAGTTCTTC. This sequence encodes CASSKREGPGEPNEQFF.

This clone was seen a single time. V and J are TRBV27 and TRBJ1-1, with 8 bases aligning to TRBD1. Trimming cost V 5 bases and J 4 bases; bases outside gene matches: 6. The CDR3 loop spans 14 amino acids. Germline V gene data show CDR1 as MNHEY and CDR2 as SMNVEV (reference sequence). CDR3 protein: CASSRYRGFTEAFF. The CDR3 nucleotides read TGTGCCAGCAGTCGTTACAGGGGGTTCACTGAAGCTTTCTTT.

The chain links TRBV9 to TRBJ2-7; 8 bases fit TRBD2. This CDR3 is built from 16 residues. Trimming cost V 0 bases and J 0 bases; bases outside gene matches: 5. The germline gives CDR1 SGDLS, CDR2 YYNGEE. The CDR3 protein is CASSVEAGGLSYEQYF. In nucleotides, the CDR3 is TGTGCCAGCAGCGTAGAGGCGGGGGGCCTCTCCTACGAGCAGTACTTC.

This sequence joins TRBV7-9 and TRBJ2-1; D unresolved. The CDR3 length is 14 residues. Deletions cut 0 bases from V and 0 bases from J, with 3 bases between. Germline CDR1 reads SEHNR; CDR2 reads FQNEAQ (reference sequence). CDR3 DNA: TGTGCCAGCAGCTTAGCGAGCTCCTACAATGAGCAGTTCTTC. Amino acids: CASSLASSYNEQFF.

This chain joins TRBV9 and TRBJ2-7; 13 bases match TRBD2. Trimming took 2 bases from V and 3 from J; bases not matched to a gene: 8. CDR3 length: 17 amino acids. Per germline, CDR1 SGDLS and CDR2 YYNGEE. DNA for the CDR3: TGTGCCAGCAGCGTCTGGACTAGCGGGGGCTCGATCTACGAGCAGTACTTC. Translating gives CASSVWTSGGSIYEQYF.

This rearrangement joins TRBV5-4 to TRBJ1-2; D remains ambiguous. This CDR3 has 13 amino acids. With 5 bases removed from V and 3 bases from J, the gap between germline ends came to 11 bases. Germline CDR1 SGHNT, CDR2 YYREEE (reference sequence). CDR3 nucleotides: TGTGCCAGCAGACTCGGAGCCGACTATGGCTACACCTTC. It is translated as CASRLGADYGYTF.

J is TRBJ2-1 and V is TRBV6-1, with D possibly matching TRBD2 (5 bases). The CDR3 sequence is 12 residues long. Germline assignment: CDR1 MNHNS and CDR2 SASEGT. V shed 5 bases and J shed 8 bases, with 10 bases lying between them. The CDR3 loop reads CASSLLVHEQFF. The CDR3, as DNA: TGTGCCAGCAGTCTACTAGTCCATGAGCAGTTCTTC.

The table lists this clone with a count of one. The rearrangement uses TRBV14 and TRBJ1-6, with D possibly TRBD1 on 6 matching bases. V lost 0 bases and J lost 8, with 11 bases in between. Germline V gives CDR1 SGHDN, CDR2 FVKESK. CDR3 size: 15 residues. CDR3 coding DNA: TGTGCCAGCAGCCAAGATAGGGGGAGTTATTCACCCCTCCACTTT. As protein: CASSQDRGSYSPLHF.

V usage is TRBV18 and J usage is TRBJ1-2; TRBD1 matches at 7 bases. The CDR3 loop spans 14 amino acids. Germline values: CDR1 KGHSH, CDR2 LQKENI. J lost 2 bases, V lost 5 bases, and 5 bases had no gene match. In nucleotides, the CDR3 is TGTGCCAGCTCATTGGGACAGACGAACTATGGCTACACCTTC. It specifies CASSLGQTNYGYTF. Full variable domain (missing parts from reference TRBV18 and TRBJ1-2): NAGVMQNPRHLVRRRGQEARLRCSPMKGHSHVYWYRQLPEEGLKFMVYLQKENIIDESGMPKERFSAEFPKEGPSILRIQQVVRGDSAAYFCASSLGQTNYGYTFGSGTRLTVV.

V gene TRBV5-6 combines with J gene TRBJ2-1; 11 bases align to TRBD1. CDR1 is SGHDT, CDR2 YYEEEE, per germline. After removal of 4 bases from V and 12 bases from J, the junction contained 6 bases not matched to a gene. The CDR3 totals 13 residues. CDR3: CASSLGTGGGQFF. Written as DNA, the CDR3 is TGTGCCAGCAGCCTTGGGACAGGGGGTGGGCAGTTCTTC.

The V call is TRBV10-3, the J call TRBJ2-7, with 15 bases that match TRBD2. The CDR3 contains 16 residues. Germline CDR1 reads ENHRY; CDR2 reads SYGVKD. The trim removed 4 bases at V and 5 bases at J, leaving 6 bases unmatched. The CDR3 protein is CAISGTSGRAANEQYV. As DNA, the CDR3 is TGTGCCATCAGTGGGACTAGCGGGAGGGCAGCCAACGAGCAGTACGTC.

This chain links TRBV28 with TRBJ2-3, with TRBD1 as a possible D gene (5 bases). Trimming stripped 4 bases from V and 2 bases from J, with 10 bases between. This CDR3 region has 14 residues. Germline V gene lookup returns CDR1 MDHEN and CDR2 SYDVKM. The CDR3 DNA sequence: TGTGCCAGCAGTTATGGACAAGCCACAGATACGCAGTATTTT. Translation gives CASSYGQATDTQYF. Drawing the rest from reference TRBV28 and TRBJ2-3, the complete variable domain is DVKVTQSSRYLVKRTGEKVFLECVQDMDHENMFWYRQDPGLGLRLIYFSYDVKMKEKGDIPEGYSVSREKKERFSLILESASTNQTSMYLCASSYGQATDTQYFGPGTRLTVL.

The chain recombines TRBV18 with TRBJ2-5; TRBD2 aligns across 10 bases. CDR1 is KGHSH, CDR2 LQKENI, per germline. The CDR3 runs to 16 residues. V shed 3 bases, J shed 2 bases, and the junction held 6 bases outside the gene matches. The CDR3 here is CASSPLLAGVQETQYF. As DNA, the CDR3 is TGTGCCAGCTCACCTCTCCTAGCGGGGGTTCAAGAGACCCAGTACTTC.

V is TRBV6-4 and J is TRBJ2-7; 13 bases are a match to TRBD2. Trimming cost V 2 bases and J 7 bases; bases outside gene matches: 8. Germline V gene data show CDR1 as MRHNA and CDR2 as SNTAGT. The CDR3 is made up of 16 amino acids. The CDR3 DNA sequence: TGTGCCAGCAGTGACGGGACTAGCGGGACTAGCCGGGAGCAGTACGTC. Translating gives CASSDGTSGTSREQYV.

This clone was seen only a few times. The rearrangement links TRBV5-1 to TRBJ2-3, with TRBD1 matching 8 bases. The trim removed 2 bases at V and 6 bases at J, leaving 8 bases unmatched. Germline V lookup: CDR1 SGHRS, CDR2 YFSETQ. The length of the CDR3 is 15 residues. The DNA of the CDR3 is TGCGCCAGCAGCTTCGGCGCAGGGGGCCGGGATACGCAGTATTTT. Encoded protein: CASSFGAGGRDTQYF.

The rearrangement joins TRBV5-1 to TRBJ2-5; 9 nucleotides line up with TRBD2. There are 15 residues in the CDR3. Trimming at V came to 4 bases and at J to 7 bases, leaving 11 bases not matched to a gene. CDR1 SGHRS and CDR2 YFSETQ come from the germline V gene. This chain's CDR3 is CASSLGPSGARTQYF. The CDR3 DNA is TGCGCCAGCAGCCTCGGCCCTAGCGGGGCAAGGACCCAGTACTTC.

V usage is TRBV14 and J usage is TRBJ1-2; no clear D gene. V was pared by 1 base and J by 8 bases, with 11 bases between. Germline assignment: CDR1 SGHDN and CDR2 FVKESK. The CDR3 runs to 13 residues. Here the CDR3 DNA reads TGTGCCAGCAGCCAAGTAATGGAGGGCGGCTACACCTTC. The encoded protein is CASSQVMEGGYTF.

This sequence joins TRBV5-1 and TRBJ2-6; 8 nucleotides match TRBD1. CDR1 is SGHRS, CDR2 YFSETQ, per germline. The CDR3 covers 16 residues. V lost 3 bases to trimming and J lost 2 bases; unmatched junction nucleotides: 4. The chain's CDR3 is CASSYIRGPGANVLTF. DNA of the CDR3: TGCGCCAGCAGCTACATCAGGGGGCCTGGGGCCAACGTCCTGACTTTC.

The chain has TRBV2 and TRBJ2-1; 8 nucleotides align to TRBD2. V was pared by 6 bases and J by 5 bases, with 15 bases of the junction left unmatched. The CDR3 extends over 17 amino acids. The germline V gene has CDR1 SNHLY and CDR2 FYNNEI. Here the CDR3 DNA reads TGTGCCAGCAGCCACTTTTTCGGGGGGGTCATGAACAATGAGCAGTTCTTC. It translates to CASSHFFGGVMNNEQFF.

The chain couples TRBV6-1 to TRBJ2-7, with TRBD1 matching 7 bases. Looked up from germline, CDR1 is MNHNS and CDR2 is SASEGT. Germline trimming cut 7 bases from V and 2 bases from J; bases unmatched to any gene: 5. CDR3 length: 13 residues. CDR3 amino acids: CASNPDRTYEQYF. The DNA of the CDR3 is TGTGCCAGCAACCCGGACAGGACCTACGAGCAGTACTTC.

The V gene is TRBV6-1, the J gene TRBJ1-5; TRBD1 might be the D (6 bases). The ends were cut back, 6 bases at V and 3 bases at J, with 15 bases in the middle. Germline CDR1 and CDR2: MNHNS and SASEGT. The CDR3 has 15 residues. CDR3 loop: CASSTGQTNNQPQHF. The CDR3, as DNA: TGTGCCAGCAGCACCGGACAGACGAACAATCAGCCCCAGCATTTT.